This note documents a single T cell receptor beta chain sequence. No cognate antigen has been identified for it. Per-base qualities were not stored, and no clone one base away is much larger. Patients with a history of autoimmune disease or receiving systemic immunosuppression were excluded from the trial. Peripheral blood for TCR sequencing was collected from all dose cohorts at baseline, on cycle 4 day 1, and on cycle 7 day 1. Samples were obtained from an open-label, multicenter, first-in-human phase I dose-escalation trial of ivuxolimab. Adults with locally advanced or metastatic melanoma, renal cell carcinoma, hepatocellular carcinoma or head and neck squamous cell carcinoma were enrolled in the trial. Before TCR sequencing, CD4+ and CD8+ T cells were separately sorted from peripheral blood. The data are from a study of OX40 agonist ivuxolimab in advanced cancers. In terms of the full investigation: The costimulatory receptor OX40 (CD134) was targeted by ivuxolimab, a fully human IgG2 agonistic monoclonal antibody. The monotherapy dose-escalation portion (N of about 47 patients) of the phase I ivuxolimab trial is reported in the paper. Intravenous ivuxolimab was administered to patients every 2 weeks at six dose levels: 0.01, 0.1, 0.3, 1.5, 3 and 10 mg/kg. Patients were allowed to have had prior anti-PD-1, anti-PD-L1 or anti-CTLA-4 therapy, and approximately 40% of the dose-escalation patients had been treated with checkpoint inhibitors. Of the approximately 54 dose-escalation patients, hepatocellular carcinoma was present in 19, melanoma in roughly 15, renal cell carcinoma in 9 and head and neck cancer in 9. Three dose-escalation patients achieved partial responses, one with hepatocellular carcinoma and two with cutaneous melanoma. In the dose-escalation cohort, roughly four fifths of patients were male, and the mean age was approximately 60 years, with a range of 23 to 79. The point of sequencing TCRbeta in the periphery was to test whether ivuxolimab changed TCR sequence diversity and drove clonal T-cell expansion. What the work shows at the level of the full study, not this receptor alone: Which antigens the clonally expanded peripheral T cells were specific for was not determined. Partial responders in the 0.1-3.0 mg/kg groups had among the lowest normalized peripheral clonal expansion, especially among CD8+ T cells. Low levels of normalized T-cell clonal expansion were also seen in some patients who did not respond. After ivuxolimab, more expanded clones were found on average in CD8+ T cells than in CD4+ T cells. At doses of 0.1 to 3.0 mg/kg, clonal expansion of both CD4+ and CD8+ blood T cells was observed from baseline to week 6.

Genomic DNA was isolated from the sorted cells so that the TCRbeta CDR3 region could be sequenced. TCRbeta CDR3 regions were sequenced using the immunoSEQ Assay. TCRdb re-hosts the immuneACCESS table, in-frame sequences only. Its copies lack some clones; in the studies checked, an unresolved V gene accounts for under half of them, and the cause for the rest is not known. In all, the sample holds approximately 76,000 clones, and 86% of those were seen once. Together, the top ten hold approximately 0.72% of the sample. The germline V gene sets CDR1 to LGHNA and CDR2 to YSLEER. The trim is 1 base for V and 2 bases for J, with a gap of 3 bases between the germline ends. The CDR3 spans 13 residues, from the cysteine through the phenylalanine. Only the CDR3 DNA is retained, 39 bases long and in frame from the first base.

The chain is made from TRBV4-3 and TRBJ1-3, with the D gene not clear enough to name. The input for sequencing was CD4+ or CD8+ T cells sorted from blood, taken in a trial of the OX40 agonist ivuxolimab. The receptor was derived from an adult with an advanced solid tumor such as melanoma, head and neck, liver or kidney cancer. Here is the DNA: TGCGCCAGCAGCCAAGTACCTGGAAACACCATATATTTT. This is translated as CASSQVPGNTIYF.